A selection of T cell receptor beta chains follows, all from one sample in a study of CD8 T cells in Susac syndrome. TCRdb re-called the immunoSEQ multiplex PCR reads through MiXCR, storing one row per CDR3 protein. The data show nearly 200,000 distinct CDR3 sequences, with more than 90% seen just once and about 0.087% held by the top ten. The sample was CD4+ T cells from PBMCs. Receptors were obtained from a human donor with multiple sclerosis. Each CDR3 is given without its conserved first and last residue. Fields, in order: CDR3 protein, clone size, CDR3 length, V gene, D gene, J gene. The D gene is left open where the match is weak. Size values are once, few and many counts, or a class for expanded clones, and some rows have none.

CDR3: ASSLRTAYGYT
size: once
length: 11
V: TRBV3-1
D: .
J: TRBJ1-2

CDR3: ASSFEGQRPTSGANVLT
size: .
length: 17
V: TRBV11-2
D: .
J: TRBJ2-6

CDR3: ASSRSGPNLYEQY
size: once
length: 13
V: TRBV7-6
D: .
J: TRBJ2-7

CDR3: ASLLKGSYEQY
size: .
length: 11
V: TRBV30
D: .
J: TRBJ2-7

CDR3: SVAAGPYEQY
size: .
length: 10
V: TRBV29-1
D: .
J: TRBJ2-7

CDR3: ASSSEGNSGNTIY
size: once
length: 13
V: TRBV5-1
D: .
J: TRBJ1-3

CDR3: SVVEGYGYT
size: .
length: 9
V: TRBV29-1
D: .
J: TRBJ1-2

CDR3: ASRLFNTYEQY
size: .
length: 11
V: TRBV27
D: .
J: TRBJ2-7

CDR3: ATSDVGTGNLPQH
size: .
length: 13
V: TRBV24-1
D: TRBD1
J: TRBJ1-5

CDR3: ASKDRNTEAF
size: .
length: 10
V: TRBV12-3/TRBV12-4
D: .
J: TRBJ1-1

CDR3: ASSLLAGSTDTQY
size: few
length: 13
V: TRBV7-3
D: .
J: TRBJ2-3

CDR3: ASKTIQASYEQY
size: .
length: 12
V: TRBV2
D: .
J: TRBJ2-7

CDR3: ASSLGAGGYEQY
size: once
length: 12
V: TRBV12-3/TRBV12-4
D: TRBD2
J: TRBJ2-7

CDR3: SFSGELGTDTQY
size: .
length: 12
V: TRBV29-1
D: .
J: TRBJ2-3